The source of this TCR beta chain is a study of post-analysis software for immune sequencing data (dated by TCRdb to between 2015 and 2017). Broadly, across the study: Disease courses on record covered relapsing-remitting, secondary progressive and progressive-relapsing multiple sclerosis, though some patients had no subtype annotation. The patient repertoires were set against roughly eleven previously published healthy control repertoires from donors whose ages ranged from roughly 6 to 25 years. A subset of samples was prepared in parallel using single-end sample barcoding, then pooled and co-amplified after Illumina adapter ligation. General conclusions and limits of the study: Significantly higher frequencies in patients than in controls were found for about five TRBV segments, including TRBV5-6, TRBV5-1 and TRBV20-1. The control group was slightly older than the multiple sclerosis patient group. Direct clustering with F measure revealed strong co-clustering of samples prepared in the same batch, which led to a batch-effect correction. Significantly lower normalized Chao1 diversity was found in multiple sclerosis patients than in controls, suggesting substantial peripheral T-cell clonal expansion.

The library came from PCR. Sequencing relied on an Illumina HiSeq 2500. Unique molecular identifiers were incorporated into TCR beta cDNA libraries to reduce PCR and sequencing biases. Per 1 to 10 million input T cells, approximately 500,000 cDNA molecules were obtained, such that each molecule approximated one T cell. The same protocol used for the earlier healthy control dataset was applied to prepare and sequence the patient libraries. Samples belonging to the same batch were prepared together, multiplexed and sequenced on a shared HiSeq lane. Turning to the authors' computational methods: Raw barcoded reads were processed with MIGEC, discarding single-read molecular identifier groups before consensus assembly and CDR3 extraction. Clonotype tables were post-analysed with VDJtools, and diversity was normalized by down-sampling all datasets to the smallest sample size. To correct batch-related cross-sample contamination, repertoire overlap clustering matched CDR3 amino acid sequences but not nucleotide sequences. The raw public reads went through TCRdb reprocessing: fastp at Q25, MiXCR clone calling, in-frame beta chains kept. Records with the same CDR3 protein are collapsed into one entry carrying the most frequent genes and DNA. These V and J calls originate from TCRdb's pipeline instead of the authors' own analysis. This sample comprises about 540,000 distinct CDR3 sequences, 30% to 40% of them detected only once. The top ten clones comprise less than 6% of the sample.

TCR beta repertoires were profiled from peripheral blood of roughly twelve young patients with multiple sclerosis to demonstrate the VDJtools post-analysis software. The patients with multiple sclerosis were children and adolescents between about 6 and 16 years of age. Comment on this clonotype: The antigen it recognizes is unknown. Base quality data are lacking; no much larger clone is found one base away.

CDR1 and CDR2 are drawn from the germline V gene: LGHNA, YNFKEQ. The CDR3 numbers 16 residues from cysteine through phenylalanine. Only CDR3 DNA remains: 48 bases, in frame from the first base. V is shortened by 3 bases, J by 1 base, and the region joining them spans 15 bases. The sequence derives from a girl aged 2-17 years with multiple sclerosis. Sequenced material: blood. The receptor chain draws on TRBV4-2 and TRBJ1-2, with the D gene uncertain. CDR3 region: CASSHVFVGDNYGYTF. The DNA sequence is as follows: TGTGCCAGCAGCCATGTTTTTGTGGGCGATAACTATGGCTACACCTTC.